These 25 T cell receptor beta chains share one sample of origin, sequenced in a study of OX40 agonist ivuxolimab in advanced cancers. Clones were sequenced by immunoSEQ multiplex PCR, and TCRdb holds only the in-frame ones, with some missing. The sample yields roughly 60,000 clones, 80% to 90% seen once. Here the sequenced sample was CD4+ or CD8+ T cells sorted from blood, taken in a trial of the OX40 agonist ivuxolimab. These receptors were taken from an adult with an advanced solid tumor such as melanoma, head and neck, liver or kidney cancer.

The chain recombines TRBV19 with TRBJ1-3, with a possible D match to TRBD1 (6 bases). Trimming took 5 bases from V and 3 from J, leaving 20 bases between them. CDR3 length equals 17 residues. Germline CDR1 is LNHDA and CDR2 is SQIVND (reference sequence). The CDR3 loop is CASSSREGQGIGNTIYF. The CDR3 bases are TGTGCCAGTAGTTCCCGCGAGGGGCAGGGGATTGGAAACACCATATATTTT.

The V gene is TRBV5-1, the J gene TRBJ2-2; no clear D gene. V shed 4 bases and J shed 0 bases, with 7 bases lying between them. Germline CDR1 SGHRS, CDR2 YFSETQ. CDR3 size: 14 residues. The CDR3, as DNA: TGCGCCAGCAGCCCCCAGCCGAACACCGGGGAGCTGTTTTTT. Translating gives CASSPQPNTGELFF.

This clone was detected only once. J is TRBJ2-2 and V is TRBV11-1; the D call may be TRBD1 or TRBD2 (5 bases each). Trimming removed 2 bases at V and 4 bases at J, with 8 bases between. The CDR3 has 14 residues. Germline CDR1 reads SGHAT; CDR2 reads FQDESV (reference sequence). This chain's CDR3 is CASSLYGTTGELFF. CDR3 bases: TGTGCCAGCAGCTTATACGGGACCACCGGGGAGCTGTTTTTT.

The chain uses TRBV4-2 and TRBJ2-2; the match to TRBD1 covers 7 bases. Germline V gene sequence: CDR1 LGHNA, CDR2 YNFKEQ. The CDR3 has 15 amino acids. After removal of 8 bases from V and 3 bases from J, the junction contained 9 bases not matched to a gene. The CDR3 here is CASAVRDRDTGELFF. The CDR3 DNA is TGTGCCAGCGCCGTTCGTGACAGGGACACCGGGGAGCTGTTTTTT.

This rearrangement joins TRBV15 to TRBJ2-7; the match to TRBD2 covers 7 bases. V was pared by 5 bases and J by 5 bases, with 9 bases of the junction left unmatched. Germline-derived CDR1 and CDR2 are LNHNV and YYDKDF (reference sequence). There are 14 residues in the CDR3. The CDR3 is CATSGRGSKDEQYF. The CDR3 DNA sequence: TGTGCCACCAGCGGGAGGGGAAGTAAGGACGAGCAGTACTTC.

V gene TRBV29-1 combines with J gene TRBJ2-7; 8 nucleotides align to TRBD2. The CDR3 runs to 10 residues. The J segment lost 5 bases and the V segment lost 7 bases, leaving 1 base of the junction unmatched. Germline CDR1 SQVTM, CDR2 ANQGSEA. The CDR3 region is CSAGGNEQYF. In DNA, the CDR3 is TGCAGCGCGGGGGGGAACGAGCAGTACTTC.

V gene TRBV2 combines with J gene TRBJ2-3; no clear D gene. Looked up from germline, CDR1 is SNHLY and CDR2 is FYNNEI. Deletions cut 8 bases from V and 2 bases from J, with 5 bases between. The CDR3 extends over 11 amino acids. CDR3 loop: CASAYTDTQYF. The CDR3 DNA sequence: TGTGCCAGCGCCTACACAGATACGCAGTATTTT.

V and J are TRBV9 and TRBJ2-3, with TRBD2 matching over 7 bases. Per the germline V gene, CDR1 is SGDLS and CDR2 is YYNGEE. The junction had 4 bases not matched to a gene; V was cut back by 0 bases and J by 3 bases. This CDR3 comprises 15 residues. CDR3 amino acids: CASSVEGGPTDTQYF. The CDR3 DNA reads TGTGCCAGCAGCGTAGAGGGAGGGCCGACAGATACGCAGTATTTT.

V gene TRBV9 combines with J gene TRBJ2-7, with TRBD2 identical over 8 bases. In germline, CDR1 is SGDLS, CDR2 YYNGEE. The J segment lost 3 bases and the V segment lost 0 bases, leaving 8 bases of the junction unmatched. This CDR3 is built from 16 residues. The CDR3 DNA is TGTGCCAGCAGCGTAGGATTCGGGCGGGGGGTCTACGAGCAGTACTTC. This sequence encodes CASSVGFGRGVYEQYF.

V and J are TRBV28 and TRBJ1-2; no clear D gene. The CDR3 is 12 amino acids. Germline V gene sequence: CDR1 MDHEN, CDR2 SYDVKM. Trimming cost V 5 bases and J 4 bases, with 8 bases left between them. As DNA, the CDR3 is TGTGCCAGCAGTCTCGCGAGCTATGGCTACACCTTC. Translation gives CASSLASYGYTF.

The chain carries TRBV7-2 and TRBJ2-4; D is unresolved. Germline-derived CDR1 and CDR2 are SGHTA and FQGNSA. This CDR3 is 14 amino acids long. V shed 3 bases and J shed 2 bases, with 8 bases lying between them. This CDR3 is CASSFLGSKNIQYF. The CDR3 coding sequence is TGTGCCAGCAGCTTTTTGGGGTCCAAAAACATTCAGTACTTC. Supplemented by reference TRBV7-2 and TRBJ2-4, the full variable domain reads GAGVSQSPSNKVTEKGKDVELRCDPISGHTALYWYRQSLGQGLEFLIYFQGNSAPDKSGLPSDRFSAERTGGSVSTLTIQRTQQEDSAVYLCASSFLGSKNIQYFGAGTRLSVL.

This chain uses TRBV6-5 with TRBJ2-7; D gene unclear. The germline CDR1 and CDR2 sequences are MNHEY and SVGAGI. The V end was cut by 5 bases, the J end by 2 bases, with 13 bases between. The CDR3 runs 14 residues. The CDR3 sequence is CASSERGLTYEQYF. The DNA of the CDR3 is TGTGCCAGCAGTGAACGTGGGTTAACCTACGAGCAGTACTTC.

The chain is built from TRBV4-1 and TRBJ1-4; D unclear. This CDR3 has 15 amino acids. Germline loops: CDR1 MGHRA, CDR2 YSYEKL. Trimming took 0 bases from V and 4 from J, leaving 9 bases between them. CDR3 amino acids: CASSQDERNNEKLFF. CDR3 nucleotide sequence: TGCGCCAGCAGCCAAGATGAACGGAATAATGAAAAACTGTTTTTT.

The CDR3 loop is CASSHLEVATEAFF. As DNA, the CDR3 is TGTGCCAGCAGTCACCTCGAGGTTGCCACTGAAGCTTTCTTT. This rearrangement joins TRBV7-9 to TRBJ1-1; unclear D gene. This CDR3 has 14 residues. Germline V gene lookup returns CDR1 SEHNR and CDR2 FQNEAQ (reference sequence). V was shortened by 6 bases and J by 4 bases, with 15 bases between the two germline ends.

This clone has a single count. The chain has TRBV7-9 and TRBJ2-1; D remains unclear. This CDR3 region has 18 residues. In germline, CDR1 is SEHNR, CDR2 FQNEAQ (reference sequence). V was cut by 5 bases and J by 0 bases, with 20 bases left in between. This chain's CDR3 is CASSPFGGRADSYNEQFF. The CDR3 DNA follows: TGTGCCAGCAGCCCCTTCGGCGGTAGGGCGGACTCCTACAATGAGCAGTTCTTC.

V usage is TRBV7-2 and J usage is TRBJ2-5; D remains ambiguous. The J call is uncertain, as TRBJ2-7 better fits the DNA end. Germline V gene sequence: CDR1 SGHTA, CDR2 FQGNSA. CDR3 length: 11 amino acids. This chain's CDR3 is CASSFTREQYF. The CDR3 DNA is TGTGCCAGCAGCTTCACTCGCGAGCAGTACTTC.

The J gene is TRBJ2-7, the V gene TRBV27; a weak D match, TRBD2 (7 bases). The CDR3 is made up of 14 amino acids. V gave up 8 bases and J gave up 4 bases, with 18 bases separating them. The V gene's germline CDR1 is MNHEY and CDR2 SMNVEV (reference sequence). The CDR3 DNA is TGTGCCAGCCGCCGGGGGGCGAGTCTGTACGAGCAGTACTTC. It encodes CASRRGASLYEQYF.

In the case of this clone: A junction end diverges from the germline sequence, so it may reflect a read error. The chain couples TRBV5-1 to TRBJ2-7, with D tentatively TRBD1 or TRBD2 (5 bases each). Germline lookup yields CDR1 SGHRS and CDR2 YFSETQ. CDR3 length equals 15 residues. The CDR3 protein is CASSLGTGTAYEQYF. The CDR3 DNA sequence: TGTGCCAGCAGCTTAGGGACCGGTACCGCCTACGAGCAGTACTTC. Looking up the rest from reference TRBV5-1 and TRBJ2-7 gives the full variable domain: KAGVTQTPRYLIKTRGQQVTLSCSPISGHRSVSWYQQTPGQGLQFLFEYFSETQRNKGNFPGRFSGRQFSNSRSEMNVSTLELGDSALYLCASSLGTGTAYEQYFGPGTRLTVT.

This clone was detected only a few times. The V call is TRBV4-1, the J call TRBJ1-2, with unresolved D. V was shortened by 0 bases and J by 4 bases, with 6 bases between the two germline ends. Germline-derived CDR1 and CDR2 are MGHRA and YSYEKL. The CDR3 totals 13 residues. CDR3 bases: TGCGCCAGCAGCCAAGAGGGGAGCTATGGCTACACCTTC. Translating it yields CASSQEGSYGYTF.

The chain is built from TRBV2 and TRBJ2-5; 10 bases align to TRBD2. CDR1 and CDR2 from the germline V gene are SNHLY and FYNNEI. Trimming cost V 0 bases and J 2 bases; bases outside gene matches: 9. The CDR3 extends over 18 amino acids. CDR3 DNA: TGTGCCAGCAGTGAAGCCCTAGCGGGGGAGACATCTCAAGAGACCCAGTACTTC. This encodes CASSEALAGETSQETQYF.

The chain joins TRBV5-8 to TRBJ2-4; possibly TRBD1 or TRBD2 for D (6 bases each). V dropped 3 bases and J dropped 2 bases, with 21 bases sitting between them. The germline gives CDR1 SGHTS, CDR2 YDEGEE. The CDR3 loop spans 18 amino acids. As DNA, the CDR3 is TGTGCCAGCAGCTCTAGGGGGGATGGGTTTTTAACCAAAAACATTCAGTACTTC. Its protein is CASSSRGDGFLTKNIQYF.

V gene TRBV7-8 combines with J gene TRBJ2-1; 10 bases match TRBD2. The V segment lost 1 base and the J segment 6 bases; nucleotides outside the gene matches: 6. This CDR3 is built from 16 residues. Germline CDR1 reads SGHVS; CDR2 reads FQNEAQ. The CDR3 sequence: CASSLVLAGRGNEQFF. The CDR3 nucleotides are TGTGCCAGCAGCTTAGTACTAGCGGGGAGAGGCAATGAGCAGTTCTTC.

The chain combines TRBV11-2 with TRBJ1-2; D is undetermined. The CDR3 length is 15 residues. Per the germline V gene, CDR1 is SGHAT and CDR2 is FQNNGV. V dropped 2 bases and J dropped 5 bases, with 15 bases sitting between them. The CDR3 reads CASSLSSVRGYGYTF. CDR3 DNA: TGTGCCAGCAGCTTATCGAGTGTGCGAGGTTATGGCTACACCTTC.

The chain has TRBV5-1 and TRBJ2-2; no reliable D call. Germline V gives CDR1 SGHRS, CDR2 YFSETQ. Trimming left V 0 bases short and J 0 bases short, with 9 bases between. CDR3 length: 16 amino acids. The CDR3 region is CASSLGQYPNTGELFF. As DNA, the CDR3 is TGCGCCAGCAGCTTGGGGCAGTACCCGAACACCGGGGAGCTGTTTTTT.

The chain is built from TRBV7-8 and TRBJ2-1; 10 bases agree with TRBD2. Germline CDR1 is SGHVS and CDR2 is FQNEAQ. V was pared by 4 bases and J by 9 bases, with 12 bases of the junction left unmatched. The CDR3 sequence is 16 residues long. Here the CDR3 reads CASSWRGSSGRGEQFF. The CDR3 DNA sequence: TGTGCCAGCAGCTGGCGGGGGTCTAGCGGGAGAGGTGAGCAGTTCTTC.